This note documents a single TCR beta chain sequence. Clones were read by immunoSEQ multiplex PCR, and TCRdb kept only the in-frame ones, dropping some. The sample yields approximately 90,000 clones, more than 80% seen once. This specimen belongs to a study of blood T cell repertoires in COVID-19. V dropped 5 bases and J dropped 7 bases, with 9 bases sitting between them. The CDR3 covers 11 residues. In germline, CDR1 is MNHEY, CDR2 SVGAGI. The material sequenced was peripheral blood. The source is a woman older than 75 with acute or convalescent COVID-19. This chain links TRBV6-5 with TRBJ2-7; unclear D gene. The DNA for the CDR3 is TGTGCCAGCAGTACGCGAGAGGAGCAGTACTTC. This gives the protein CASSTREEQYF.